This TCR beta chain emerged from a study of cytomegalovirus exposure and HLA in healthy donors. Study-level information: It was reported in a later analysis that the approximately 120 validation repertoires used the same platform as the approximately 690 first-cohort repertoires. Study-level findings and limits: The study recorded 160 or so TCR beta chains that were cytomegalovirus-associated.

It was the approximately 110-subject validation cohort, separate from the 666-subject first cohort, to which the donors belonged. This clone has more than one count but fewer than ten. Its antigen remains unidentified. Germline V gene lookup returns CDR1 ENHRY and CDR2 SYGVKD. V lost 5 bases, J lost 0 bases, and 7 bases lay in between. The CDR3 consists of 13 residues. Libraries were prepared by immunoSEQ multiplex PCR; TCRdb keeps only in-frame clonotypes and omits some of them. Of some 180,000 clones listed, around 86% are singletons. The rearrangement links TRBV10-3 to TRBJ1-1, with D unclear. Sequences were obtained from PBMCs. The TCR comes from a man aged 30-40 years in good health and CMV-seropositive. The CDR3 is CAISQSMNTEAFF. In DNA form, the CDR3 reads TGTGCCATCAGTCAGAGCATGAACACTGAAGCTTTCTTT.